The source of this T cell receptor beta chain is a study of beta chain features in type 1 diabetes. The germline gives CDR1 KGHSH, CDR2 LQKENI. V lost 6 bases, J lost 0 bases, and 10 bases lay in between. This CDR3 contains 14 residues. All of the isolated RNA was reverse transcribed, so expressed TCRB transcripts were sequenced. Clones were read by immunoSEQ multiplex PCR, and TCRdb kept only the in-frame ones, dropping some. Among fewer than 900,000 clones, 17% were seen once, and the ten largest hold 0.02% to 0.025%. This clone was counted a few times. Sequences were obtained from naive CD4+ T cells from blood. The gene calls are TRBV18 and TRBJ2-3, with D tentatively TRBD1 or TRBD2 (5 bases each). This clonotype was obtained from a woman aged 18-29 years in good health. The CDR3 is CASSGTASTDTQYF. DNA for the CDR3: TGTGCCAGCTCGGGGACGGCAAGCACAGATACGCAGTATTTT.